Described below is a single T cell receptor (beta chain) sequence and its context. Antigen: not known. Germline assignment: CDR1 MDHEN and CDR2 SYDVKM. With V trimmed by 4 bases and J by 3 bases, 3 bases remained unmatched. The CDR3 spans 15 residues. Generated by immunoSEQ multiplex PCR, the TCRdb table keeps only in-frame clones and is missing some. The sample lists under 120,000 clones; less than 75% were seen once. This sample was included in a study of shared clonotypes between healthy human individuals. CD8 memory was a combination of CD45RO+ cells and CCR7-negative CD45RA+ TemRA cells. Study-level points and caveats: Represented genetic and exposure-history diversity was restricted by having few donors. Rarefaction revealed incomplete sorted-subset sequencing despite large depth.

This receptor was taken from a woman in her twenties or thirties in good health. V usage is TRBV28 and J usage is TRBJ2-3; 11 bases fit TRBD1. Sequenced material: memory CD8+ T cells sorted from blood. Subset specified: CD45RO+ cells pooled with CCR7-negative TemRA cells. CDR3 nucleotides: TGTGCCAGCAGTTGGACAGGGGGCCGTACAGATACGCAGTATTTT. Translating it yields CASSWTGGRTDTQYF. The variable domain in full, completed from reference TRBV28 and TRBJ2-3, reads DVKVTQSSRYLVKRTGEKVFLECVQDMDHENMFWYRQDPGLGLRLIYFSYDVKMKEKGDIPEGYSVSREKKERFSLILESASTNQTSMYLCASSWTGGRTDTQYFGPGTRLTVL.